One sample yielded the 29 T cell receptor beta chains listed below, sequenced in a study of cytomegalovirus exposure and HLA in healthy donors. Some clones are missing from TCRdb's copy, which holds only in-frame ones; the method was immunoSEQ multiplex PCR. The table records approximately 54,000 clones, roughly 89% of them present only once. Sample: PBMCs. The source is a young woman in good health and CMV-seropositive.

Regarding this clone: Compared with germline, one end of the junction differs, possibly owing to a read error. The chain links TRBV29-1 to TRBJ2-7, with D perhaps TRBD1 (8 bases). This CDR3 comprises 15 residues. The germline V gene has CDR1 SQVTM and CDR2 ANQGSEA. In DNA form, the CDR3 reads TGCAGCGTCGAAGCGGGATCAGGGGGCATCTACGAGCAGTACTTC. Protein: CSVEAGSGGIYEQYF.

The genes are TRBV19 and TRBJ1-1, with a possible D match to TRBD1 (5 bases). The CDR3 consists of 11 residues. Germline V gives CDR1 LNHDA, CDR2 SQIVND (reference sequence). V was cut by 5 bases and J by 7 bases, with 8 bases left in between. As DNA, the CDR3 is TGTGCCAGTAGTCAGACAGTTGAAGCTTTCTTT. Translating it yields CASSQTVEAFF. The full variable domain, completed using reference TRBV19 and TRBJ1-1, is DGGITQSPKYLFRKEGQNVTLSCEQNLNHDAMYWYRQDPGQGLRLIYYSQIVNDFQKGDIAEGYSVSREKKESFPLTVTSAQKNPTAFYLCASSQTVEAFFGQGTRLTVV.

This clone was recorded once. This chain connects TRBV7-3 to TRBJ1-1; 7 bases align to TRBD1. The CDR3 has 15 amino acids. Germline V CDR1 and CDR2: SGHTA, FQGTGA. Trimming took 2 bases from V and 2 from J; bases not matched to a gene: 5. In nucleotides, the CDR3 is TGTGCCAGCAGCTTATGGACAGGTCCCAACACTGAAGCTTTCTTT. Translated, it gives CASSLWTGPNTEAFF.

This clone was recorded once. V and J are TRBV7-9 and TRBJ1-5; D perhaps matches TRBD1 (5 bases). The CDR3 consists of 14 residues. Germline CDR1 reads SEHNR; CDR2 reads FQNEAQ (reference sequence). Trimming stripped 5 bases from V and 7 bases from J, with 15 bases between. This CDR3 is CASSRAGRGQPQHF. In DNA, the CDR3 is TGTGCCAGCAGCCGTGCGGGACGCGGGCAGCCCCAGCATTTT.

This clone has a handful of counts. The chain employs TRBV11-3 and TRBJ2-2, with D uncertain. The germline CDR1 and CDR2 sequences are SGHNT and YENEEA. The V and J ends lost 3 bases and 5 bases respectively, with 13 bases between them. The CDR3 contains 15 residues. The CDR3 DNA reads as TGTGCCAGCAGCTTGGCCGCGGTTGTTACCGGGGAGCTGTTTTTT. Protein product: CASSLAAVVTGELFF.

In its sample, this clone was seen a few times. This sequence joins TRBV5-1 and TRBJ2-6, with 9 bases that match TRBD1. The CDR3 spans 16 residues. J lost 0 bases, V lost 6 bases, and 4 bases had no gene match. Germline V gives CDR1 SGHRS, CDR2 YFSETQ. Here the CDR3 DNA reads TGCGCCAGCAACCGGGACAGGGTCTCTGGGGCCAACGTCCTGACTTTC. It translates to CASNRDRVSGANVLTF.

This chain connects TRBV6-5 to TRBJ2-5; 12 bases are a match to TRBD2. This CDR3 comprises 14 residues. Germline V gene sequence: CDR1 MNHEY, CDR2 SVGAGI. Unmatched junction bases numbered 5, after V lost 7 bases and J lost 5 bases. The CDR3 bases are TGTGCCAGCACCCCTAGCGGGGGGGCTGAGACCCAGTACTTC. Encoded protein: CASTPSGGAETQYF.

The CDR3 DNA follows: TGTGCCAGCAGCTCCGGACAGAACTATGGCTACACCTTC. This translates into CASSSGQNYGYTF. The chain joins TRBV7-9 to TRBJ1-2, with D possibly matching TRBD1 (6 bases). With 4 bases removed from V and 2 bases from J, the gap between germline ends came to 8 bases. The CDR3 consists of 13 residues. Germline V CDR1 and CDR2: SEHNR, FQNEAQ (reference sequence).

The chain recombines TRBV2 with TRBJ1-4; 7 bases are a match to TRBD1. The CDR3 is 13 amino acids. Germline lookup yields CDR1 SNHLY and CDR2 FYNNEI. V lost 8 bases, J lost 2 bases, and 2 bases stayed unmatched. This CDR3 is CASDRATNEKLFF. The CDR3 region has the DNA TGTGCCAGCGACAGGGCCACTAATGAAAAACTGTTTTTT.

The J gene is TRBJ1-2, the V gene TRBV6-5; D unresolved. CDR3 length: 13 residues. V dropped 2 bases and J dropped 5 bases, with 9 bases sitting between them. Germline assignment: CDR1 MNHEY and CDR2 SVGAGI. CDR3 protein: CASSYKREYGYTF. CDR3 DNA sequence: TGTGCCAGCAGTTACAAGAGGGAATATGGCTACACCTTC.

This chain connects TRBV6-5 to TRBJ2-1; 8 nucleotides agree with TRBD2. Germline V gene sequence: CDR1 MNHEY, CDR2 SVGAGI. V trimming: 2 bases; J trimming: 8 bases; junction bases outside the gene matches: 8. The CDR3 consists of 15 residues. DNA of the CDR3: TGTGCCAGCAGTTACGCGGGACTAGGTAGGGATGAGCAGTTCTTC. Translated: CASSYAGLGRDEQFF.

The rearrangement uses TRBV30 and TRBJ1-2, with a tentative D call TRBD1 (5 bases). Deletions cut 0 bases from V and 2 bases from J, with 16 bases between. Germline lookup yields CDR1 GTSNPN and CDR2 SVGIG (reference sequence). The CDR3 contains 16 residues. This CDR3 reads CAWSVRLQGTNYGYTF. As DNA, the CDR3 is TGTGCCTGGAGTGTACGTCTTCAGGGAACCAACTATGGCTACACCTTC. The variable domain in full, with the rest retrieved from reference TRBV30 and TRBJ1-2, is SQTIHQWPATLVQPVGSPLSLECTVEGTSNPNLYWYRQAAGRGLQLLFYSVGIGQISSEVPQNLSASRPQDRQFILSSKKLLLSDSGFYLCAWSVRLQGTNYGYTFGSGTRLTVV.

This clone was detected only once. The junction departs from germline at one end; a sequencing error may be responsible. This chain links TRBV7-7 with TRBJ2-5, with D possibly being TRBD1 (6 bases). The CDR3 sequence is 14 residues long. The germline gives CDR1 SSHAT, CDR2 FNYEAQ (reference sequence). The CDR3 is CASSLTGFQETQYF. The CDR3 bases are TGTGCTAGCAGCTTAACAGGGTTCCAAGAGACCCAGTACTTC.

V usage is TRBV5-4 and J usage is TRBJ2-5; 8 nucleotides line up with TRBD1. Germline V gene sequence: CDR1 SGHNT, CDR2 YYREEE (reference sequence). The J segment lost 5 bases and the V segment lost 4 bases, leaving 10 bases of the junction unmatched. This CDR3 is built from 15 residues. CDR3 nucleotides: TGTGCCAGCAGCCCGGAGACAGGGGTCAGCGAGACCCAGTACTTC. Its protein is CASSPETGVSETQYF.

This clone was observed a handful of times. This chain uses TRBV15 with TRBJ2-5; TRBD1 matches 8 bases. Germline V gene sequence: CDR1 LNHNV, CDR2 YYDKDF (reference sequence). This CDR3 is built from 14 residues. V shed 4 bases, J shed 2 bases, and the junction held 3 bases outside the gene matches. CDR3 sequence (DNA): TGTGCCACCAGCACGACAGGGGCTCAAGAGACCCAGTACTTC. The encoded protein is CATSTTGAQETQYF.

The sample holds one count of this clone. The chain is built from TRBV9 and TRBJ1-2; TRBD1 matches at 9 bases. This CDR3 has 18 amino acids. The ends lost 3 bases at V and 5 bases at J; junction bases unmatched: 17. Per the germline V gene, CDR1 is SGDLS and CDR2 is YYNGEE. The CDR3 DNA reads as TGTGCCAGCAGCGCACCTTACCGGGACAGGGAGGGGCTATATGGCTACACCTTC. Encoded protein: CASSAPYRDREGLYGYTF.

The chain couples TRBV28 to TRBJ1-6, with TRBD1 identical over 9 bases. The CDR3 has 14 amino acids. CDR1 and CDR2 from the germline V gene are MDHEN and SYDVKM. After removal of 4 bases from V and 7 bases from J, the junction contained 2 bases not matched to a gene. CDR3 sequence: CASSSGTGNSPLHF. DNA for the CDR3: TGTGCCAGCAGTTCCGGGACAGGGAATTCACCCCTCCACTTT.

V and J are TRBV5-1 and TRBJ2-7, with TRBD2 matching 10 bases. Looked up from germline, CDR1 is SGHRS and CDR2 is YFSETQ. The CDR3 sequence is 15 residues long. The V gene end was trimmed by 2 bases and the J gene end by 1 base; junction bases not matched to a gene: 3. In DNA, the CDR3 is TGCGCCAGCAGCTTTGATAGCGGGAGGTCCTACGAGCAGTACTTC. This translates into CASSFDSGRSYEQYF.

The V gene is TRBV2, the J gene TRBJ2-3, with 7 nucleotides matching TRBD2. This CDR3 has 17 residues. Trimming cost V 3 bases and J 1 base; bases outside gene matches: 10. CDR1 and CDR2 from the germline V gene are SNHLY and FYNNEI. Here the CDR3 reads CASSERLRGEGTDTQYF. The CDR3 DNA follows: TGTGCCAGCAGTGAGCGACTACGGGGGGAGGGCACAGATACGCAGTATTTT.

The chain has TRBV19 and TRBJ2-3; D is possibly TRBD1 (5 bases). Germline V lookup: CDR1 LNHDA, CDR2 SQIVND (reference sequence). The CDR3 sequence is 15 residues long. The ends were cut back, 2 bases at V and 3 bases at J, with 12 bases in the middle. The DNA of the CDR3 is TGTGCCAGTAGTATATCAAGGGGCCTAACAGATACGCAGTATTTT. As protein: CASSISRGLTDTQYF.

The J gene is TRBJ2-1, the V gene TRBV15; 10 bases match TRBD1. Germline V lookup: CDR1 LNHNV, CDR2 YYDKDF (reference sequence). Trimming took 3 bases from V and 5 from J; bases not matched to a gene: 4. CDR3 length equals 15 residues. CDR3 region: CATSSGTGANNEQFF. The DNA for the CDR3 is TGTGCCACCAGCAGCGGGACAGGGGCTAACAATGAGCAGTTCTTC.

V and J are TRBV5-4 and TRBJ2-7; D uncertain. CDR3 length: 12 amino acids. Trimming left V 0 bases short and J 3 bases short, with 4 bases between. The germline V gene has CDR1 SGHNT and CDR2 YYREEE (reference sequence). The CDR3 spells CASSLDNYEQYF. The CDR3 bases are TGTGCCAGCAGCTTGGACAACTACGAGCAGTACTTC.

The chain has TRBV27 and TRBJ2-6, with 10 nucleotides matching TRBD1. CDR1 is MNHEY, CDR2 SMNVEV, per germline (reference sequence). The ends lost 5 bases at V and 1 base at J; junction bases unmatched: 8. The CDR3 sequence is 18 residues long. CDR3 residues: CASSPTTGGYSGANVLTF. CDR3 sequence (DNA): TGTGCCAGCAGTCCGACGACAGGGGGCTATTCTGGGGCCAACGTCCTGACTTTC.

V gene TRBV4-1 combines with J gene TRBJ2-3; D is perhaps TRBD2 (5 bases). The CDR3 runs to 15 residues. The V end lost 3 bases, the J end lost 4 bases, and 14 bases lay between the germline ends. Germline V CDR1 and CDR2: MGHRA, YSYEKL. The CDR3 protein is CASSQGVGYPDTQYF. CDR3 coding DNA: TGCGCCAGCAGCCAGGGAGTGGGCTACCCAGATACGCAGTATTTT.

The chain carries TRBV7-9 and TRBJ1-5, with D perhaps TRBD1 (5 bases). The CDR3 totals 16 residues. Germline V gene sequence: CDR1 SEHNR, CDR2 FQNEAQ (reference sequence). V was clipped by 4 bases and J by 0 bases, with 13 bases between them. As DNA, the CDR3 is TGTGCCAGCAGCTCGGGACTTGCAAATAGCAATCAGCCCCAGCATTTT. This translates into CASSSGLANSNQPQHF.

The chain carries TRBV30 and TRBJ2-3, with unresolved D. The germline V gene has CDR1 GTSNPN and CDR2 SVGIG (reference sequence). The CDR3 sequence is 12 residues long. V lost 3 bases and J 4 bases, leaving 8 bases between the germline ends. The CDR3 sequence: CAWSPDSDTQYF. CDR3 coding DNA: TGTGCCTGGAGCCCAGACTCAGATACGCAGTATTTT.

The CDR3 protein is CASSQGSGLGTDTQYF. DNA for the CDR3: TGTGCCAGCAGCCAAGGGTCGGGACTAGGCACAGATACGCAGTATTTT. The chain joins TRBV14 to TRBJ2-3, with 8 bases lining up with TRBD2. The CDR3 consists of 16 residues. V dropped 1 base and J dropped 1; count of bases not matched to a gene: 4. Germline loops: CDR1 SGHDN, CDR2 FVKESK.

This clone was recorded once. The genes are TRBV14 and TRBJ1-6, with D perhaps TRBD1 (6 bases). With 3 bases removed from V and 6 bases from J, the gap between germline ends came to 15 bases. The CDR3 length is 16 residues. Germline CDR1 reads SGHDN; CDR2 reads FVKESK. CDR3 bases: TGTGCCAGCAGCCAGCGAGGGGGTCTCAGTAATTCACCCCTCCACTTT. Translation: CASSQRGGLSNSPLHF.

This sequence joins TRBV6-1 and TRBJ2-7, with 9 positions matching TRBD2. Unmatched junction bases numbered 10, after V lost 4 bases and J lost 6 bases. The V gene's germline CDR1 is MNHNS and CDR2 SASEGT. The CDR3 consists of 15 residues. The DNA for the CDR3 is TGTGCCAGCAGTGTCGCGTCCGGGACTAGCTCCGAGCAGTACTTC. It encodes CASSVASGTSSEQYF.